Below are 28 T cell receptor beta chains sequenced from a single sample in a study of OX40 agonist ivuxolimab in advanced cancers. Some clones are missing from TCRdb's copy, which holds only in-frame ones; the method was immunoSEQ multiplex PCR. Counted here are about 26,000 clones, nearly 80% occurring once; the ten biggest clones make up roughly 23%. Sample: CD4+ or CD8+ T cells sorted from blood, taken in a trial of the OX40 agonist ivuxolimab. The receptor source for this set is an adult with an advanced solid tumor such as melanoma, head and neck, liver or kidney cancer.

The chain links TRBV4-1 to TRBJ1-5, with D possibly TRBD1 on 5 matching bases. Germline-derived CDR1 and CDR2 are MGHRA and YSYEKL. The CDR3 sequence is 16 residues long. Between the trimmed V and J ends, which lost 1 base and 0 bases, there was a span of 10 bases. DNA of the CDR3: TGCGCCAGCAGCCAAGCGGGGGATTATAGCAATCAGCCCCAGCATTTT. Translation: CASSQAGDYSNQPQHF.

V and J are TRBV5-1 and TRBJ2-7; 7 bases agree with TRBD1. After removal of 3 bases from V and 1 base from J, the junction contained 4 bases not matched to a gene. This CDR3 is 14 amino acids long. Germline lookup yields CDR1 SGHRS and CDR2 YFSETQ. The CDR3 nucleotides are TGCGCCAGCAGCTATGACAGGGCATCCTACGAGCAGTACTTC. It translates to CASSYDRASYEQYF.

V and J are TRBV7-8 and TRBJ2-7; 7 bases match TRBD1. After removal of 7 bases from V and 5 bases from J, the junction contained 5 bases not matched to a gene. The germline CDR1 and CDR2 sequences are SGHVS and FQNEAQ. The CDR3 sequence is 12 residues long. This CDR3 is CASTQGGDEQYF. For the CDR3, the DNA is TGTGCCAGCACCCAAGGGGGCGACGAGCAGTACTTC.

The chain recombines TRBV27 with TRBJ2-2; D is perhaps TRBD2 (5 bases). V shed 5 bases and J shed 8 bases, with 9 bases lying between them. The CDR3 runs 12 residues. Germline V gene sequence: CDR1 MNHEY, CDR2 SMNVEV (reference sequence). The chain's CDR3 is CASSPDWGELFF. CDR3 DNA sequence: TGTGCCAGCAGTCCGGACTGGGGGGAGCTGTTTTTT.

The CDR3 nucleotides are TGCGCCAGCAGCTCAGACAGCCTAACTGGAAACACCATATATTTT. It yields the protein CASSSDSLTGNTIYF. The rearrangement joins TRBV5-1 to TRBJ1-3, with D perhaps TRBD1 (5 bases). The length of the CDR3 is 15 residues. The germline V gene has CDR1 SGHRS and CDR2 YFSETQ. V lost 3 bases and J 2 bases, leaving 12 bases between the germline ends.

This clone has a handful of counts. The chain couples TRBV4-1 to TRBJ1-4; no reliable D call. V was trimmed by 0 bases and J by 1 base, leaving 18 bases between them. Germline CDR1 and CDR2: MGHRA and YSYEKL. The CDR3 has 19 residues. The CDR3 DNA sequence: TGCGCCAGCAGCCAAGATGCCCCCGTTCAGGAAGAAACTAATGAAAAACTGTTTTTT. Translating gives CASSQDAPVQEETNEKLFF.

This clone showed up just a few times. This chain connects TRBV4-1 to TRBJ1-2; D gene ambiguous. This CDR3 spans 12 amino acids. Germline CDR1 MGHRA, CDR2 YSYEKL. The V gene lost 3 bases and the J gene lost 4 bases, with 6 bases spanning the gap. CDR3 protein: CASSHTSYGYTF. In DNA form, the CDR3 reads TGCGCCAGCAGCCACACATCCTATGGCTACACCTTC.

This clone appeared a few times. The chain recombines TRBV5-1 with TRBJ1-2; D ambiguous. Between the trimmed V and J ends, which lost 0 bases and 4 bases, there was a span of 10 bases. This CDR3 contains 14 residues. CDR1 is SGHRS and CDR2 is YFSETQ in the germline V gene. As DNA, the CDR3 is TGCGCCAGCAGCTTGGCAGGCCCTACCTATGGCTACACCTTC. It codes for CASSLAGPTYGYTF. Supplemented by reference TRBV5-1 and TRBJ1-2, the full variable domain reads KAGVTQTPRYLIKTRGQQVTLSCSPISGHRSVSWYQQTPGQGLQFLFEYFSETQRNKGNFPGRFSGRQFSNSRSEMNVSTLELGDSALYLCASSLAGPTYGYTFGSGTRLTVV.

The chain carries TRBV11-2 and TRBJ2-7; 7 bases fit TRBD1. This CDR3 has 13 residues. In germline, CDR1 is SGHAT, CDR2 FQNNGV. Losses at the gene ends were 3 bases for V and 2 bases for J; bases not matched to a gene: 1. CDR3 DNA sequence: TGTGCCAGCAGCTTGGGACAGACCTACGAGCAGTACTTC. It specifies CASSLGQTYEQYF. Supplemented by reference TRBV11-2 and TRBJ2-7, the full variable domain reads EAGVAQSPRYKIIEKRQSVAFWCNPISGHATLYWYQQILGQGPKLLIQFQNNGVVDDSQLPKDRFSAERLKGVDSTLKIQPAKLEDSAVYLCASSLGQTYEQYFGPGTRLTVT.

This clone was counted once. CDR3 sequence reads: CASSEATTGNNQPQHF. The CDR3 DNA follows: TGTGCCAGCAGTGAAGCAACGACAGGGAATAATCAGCCCCAGCATTTT. The V call is TRBV6-1, the J call TRBJ1-5, with 7 bases fitting TRBD1. Trimming removed 0 bases from V and 4 bases from J; junction bases left unmatched: 6. The CDR3 consists of 16 residues. Germline V gene sequence: CDR1 MNHNS, CDR2 SASEGT.

The chain combines TRBV9 with TRBJ2-2, with D uncertain. V lost 0 bases and J lost 5, with 11 bases in between. The germline gives CDR1 SGDLS, CDR2 YYNGEE. This CDR3 comprises 15 residues. This CDR3 is CASSVEFGSTGELFF. The DNA for the CDR3 is TGTGCCAGCAGCGTAGAGTTCGGGTCTACCGGGGAGCTGTTTTTT. Filled out from reference TRBV9 and TRBJ2-2, the complete variable domain reads DSGVTQTPKHLITATGQRVTLRCSPRSGDLSVYWYQQSLDQGLQFLIQYYNGEERAKGNILERFSAQQFPDLHSELNLSSLELGDSALYFCASSVEFGSTGELFFGEGSRLTVL.

V and J are TRBV7-9 and TRBJ1-2; D is ambiguous. This CDR3 contains 11 residues. Trimming cost V 5 bases and J 5 bases, with 6 bases left between them. Germline CDR1 and CDR2: SEHNR and FQNEAQ (reference sequence). For the CDR3, the DNA is TGTGCCAGCAGCGGAGGTTATGGCTACACCTTC. This encodes CASSGGYGYTF.

Note on this clone: An end of the junction differs from the germline gene, which may be a read error. The chain joins TRBV6-1 to TRBJ2-7, with D maybe TRBD2 (5 bases). In germline, CDR1 is MNHNS, CDR2 SASEGT. The CDR3 loop spans 15 amino acids. The CDR3 reads CASSQAVRITYEQYF. CDR3 DNA: TGTGCCAGCAGTCAAGCGGTACGAATCACCTACGAGCAGTACTTC.

This clone was picked up one time. The chain links TRBV28 to TRBJ1-1; D gene unclear. Looked up from germline, CDR1 is MDHEN and CDR2 is SYDVKM. Trimming removed 3 bases from V and 0 bases from J, with 14 bases in between. The CDR3 runs to 16 residues. DNA of the CDR3: TGTGCCAGCAGTTTCGGGCCCAGCCTTTTGAACACTGAAGCTTTCTTT. It is translated as CASSFGPSLLNTEAFF.

This clone has a handful of counts. The chain carries TRBV15 and TRBJ1-3, with D uncertain. This CDR3 is built from 12 residues. The germline V gene encodes CDR1 LNHNV and CDR2 YYDKDF (reference sequence). Trimming shortened V by 7 bases and J by 0 bases, and 4 bases separated the two germline ends. The CDR3 loop reads CATKDSGNTIYF. The CDR3 bases are TGTGCCACCAAAGACTCTGGAAACACCATATATTTT.

This rearrangement joins TRBV2 to TRBJ1-3; D not resolved. CDR1 is SNHLY and CDR2 is FYNNEI in the germline V gene. This CDR3 spans 14 amino acids. Between the trimmed V and J ends, which lost 2 bases and 3 bases, there was a span of 8 bases. The DNA of the CDR3 is TGTGCCAGCAGTGAAATGGCGGTTGGAAACACCATATATTTT. Its translation is CASSEMAVGNTIYF.

V and J are TRBV29-1 and TRBJ2-7; 12 bases align to TRBD1. This CDR3 comprises 15 residues. Germline V gene data show CDR1 as SQVTM and CDR2 as ANQGSEA. J lost 1 base, V lost 5 bases, and 6 bases had no gene match. CDR3 region: CSVTGTGGDSYEQYF. CDR3 nucleotide sequence: TGCAGCGTTACCGGGACAGGGGGCGATTCCTACGAGCAGTACTTC.

This chain links TRBV7-8 with TRBJ2-2; D gene unclear. The CDR3 contains 12 residues. Trimming left V 3 bases short and J 8 bases short, with 7 bases between. Germline CDR1 reads SGHVS; CDR2 reads FQNEAQ. The CDR3 nucleotides read TGTGCCAGCAGCTTGGGTTCGGGGGAGCTGTTTTTT. This codes for CASSLGSGELFF.

This clone has just one count. The rearrangement uses TRBV5-1 and TRBJ1-3, with 9 bases lining up with TRBD1. Germline V lookup: CDR1 SGHRS, CDR2 YFSETQ. The CDR3 spans 16 residues. V lost 3 bases to trimming and J lost 4 bases; unmatched junction nucleotides: 8. The CDR3 loop is CASSWRTGAQGNTIYF. CDR3 coding DNA: TGCGCCAGCAGCTGGAGGACAGGGGCACAGGGAAACACCATATATTTT.

CDR3 protein: CASSLGAGGGTDTQYF. The CDR3 nucleotides are TGTGCCAGCAGTTTAGGTGCGGGAGGGGGAACAGATACGCAGTATTTT. The chain uses TRBV27 and TRBJ2-3; 9 bases match TRBD2. The CDR3 has 16 residues. V was clipped by 2 bases and J by 3 bases; unmatched bases: 6. Germline values: CDR1 MNHEY, CDR2 SMNVEV (reference sequence).

This clone was counted a single time. The CDR3 loop is CAISEGLTLDTQYF. CDR3 nucleotide sequence: TGTGCCATCAGTGAGGGGCTCACCCTGGATACGCAGTATTTT. The chain combines TRBV10-3 with TRBJ2-3, with D hard to call. The V gene's germline CDR1 is ENHRY and CDR2 SYGVKD. Trimming took 2 bases from V and 6 from J, leaving 12 bases between them. The CDR3 runs 14 residues.

The CDR3 DNA reads TGCGCCAGCAGCCAAGTTCGCCCGTCAGAGCAGTACTTC. It encodes CASSQVRPSEQYF. The chain couples TRBV4-3 to TRBJ2-7; no clear D gene. The CDR3 runs to 13 residues. Germline V CDR1 and CDR2: LGHNA, YSLEER. The V and J ends lost 1 base and 7 bases respectively, with 11 bases between them.

This chain connects TRBV14 to TRBJ2-2; D ambiguous. Between the trimmed V and J ends, which lost 1 base and 8 bases, there was a span of 2 bases. Germline V gives CDR1 SGHDN, CDR2 FVKESK. This CDR3 spans 11 amino acids. CDR3: CASSQAGELFF. CDR3 bases: TGTGCCAGCAGCCAAGCGGGGGAGCTGTTTTTT.

V usage is TRBV11-1 and J usage is TRBJ1-2; weak D call: TRBD1 (6 bases). V dropped 5 bases and J dropped 2 bases, with 9 bases sitting between them. The CDR3 extends over 13 amino acids. Germline V CDR1 and CDR2: SGHAT, FQDESV (reference sequence). CDR3 sequence reads: CASSTQGNYGYTF. As DNA, the CDR3 is TGTGCCAGCAGCACTCAGGGGAACTATGGCTACACCTTC. Full variable domain (remainder filled in from reference TRBV11-1 and TRBJ1-2): EAEVAQSPRYKITEKSQAVAFWCDPISGHATLYWYRQILGQGPELLVQFQDESVVDDSQLPKDRFSAERLKGVDSTLKIQPAELGDSAMYLCASSTQGNYGYTFGSGTRLTVV.

V is TRBV4-1 and J is TRBJ2-5; 8 bases agree with TRBD2. CDR1 and CDR2 (germline): MGHRA, YSYEKL. Trimming removed 0 bases from V and 7 bases from J; junction bases left unmatched: 10. This CDR3 contains 16 residues. CDR3 in DNA: TGCGCCAGCAGCCAAGACCAAAGCGGGGGCCACTTGACCCAGTACTTC. Translated: CASSQDQSGGHLTQYF.

The rearrangement uses TRBV7-8 and TRBJ2-5, with D perhaps TRBD1 or TRBD2 (7 bases each). V gave up 4 bases and J gave up 5 bases, with 14 bases separating them. Germline-derived CDR1 and CDR2 are SGHVS and FQNEAQ. The CDR3 totals 14 residues. CDR3 DNA: TGTGCCAGCAGCTCCCAGGGGGGGCGGGAGACCCAGTACTTC. It specifies CASSSQGGRETQYF.

The chain couples TRBV27 to TRBJ1-3, with unresolved D. Germline CDR1 reads MNHEY; CDR2 reads SMNVEV (reference sequence). This CDR3 has 15 residues. V lost 6 bases, J lost 0 bases, and 12 bases lay in between. The CDR3 reads CASSLKAPSGNTIYF. The CDR3, as DNA: TGTGCCAGCAGCCTAAAGGCGCCCTCTGGAAACACCATATATTTT.

This rearrangement joins TRBV7-8 to TRBJ2-7; D could derive from TRBD1 or TRBD2 (7 bases each). Trimming cost V 3 bases and J 3 bases, with 15 bases left between them. The CDR3 consists of 15 residues. Germline CDR1 reads SGHVS; CDR2 reads FQNEAQ. The CDR3 coding sequence is TGTGCCAGCAGCTTGGGAGGGGGCCGCGACTACGAGCAGTACTTC. It specifies CASSLGGGRDYEQYF.